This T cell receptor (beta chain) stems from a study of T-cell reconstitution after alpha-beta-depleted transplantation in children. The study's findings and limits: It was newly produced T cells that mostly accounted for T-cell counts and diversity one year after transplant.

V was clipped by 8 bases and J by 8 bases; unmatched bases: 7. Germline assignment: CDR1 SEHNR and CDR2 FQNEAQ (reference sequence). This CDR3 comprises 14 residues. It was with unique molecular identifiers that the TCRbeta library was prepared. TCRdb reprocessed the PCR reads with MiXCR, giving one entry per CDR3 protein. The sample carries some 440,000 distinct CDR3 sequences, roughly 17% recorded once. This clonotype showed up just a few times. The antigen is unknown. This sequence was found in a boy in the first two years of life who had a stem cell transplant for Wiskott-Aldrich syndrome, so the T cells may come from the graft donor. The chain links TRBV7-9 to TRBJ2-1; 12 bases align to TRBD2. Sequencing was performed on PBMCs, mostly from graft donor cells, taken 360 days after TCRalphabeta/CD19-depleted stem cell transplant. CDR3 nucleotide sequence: TGTGCCAGCCGGCTAGCGGGAGGGCCCGATGAGCAGTTCTTC. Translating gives CASRLAGGPDEQFF.